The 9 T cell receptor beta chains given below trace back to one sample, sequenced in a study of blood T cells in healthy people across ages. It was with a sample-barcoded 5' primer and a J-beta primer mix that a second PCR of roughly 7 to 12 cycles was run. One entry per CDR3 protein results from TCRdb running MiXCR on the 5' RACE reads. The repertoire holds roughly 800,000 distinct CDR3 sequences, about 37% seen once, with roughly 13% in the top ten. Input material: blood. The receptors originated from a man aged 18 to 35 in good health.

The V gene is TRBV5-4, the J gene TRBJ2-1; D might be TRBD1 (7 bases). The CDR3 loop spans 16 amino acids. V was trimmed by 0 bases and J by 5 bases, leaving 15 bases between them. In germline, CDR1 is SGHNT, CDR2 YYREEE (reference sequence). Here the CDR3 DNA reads TGTGCCAGCAGCTTGGGCGGGACAGTTGTGGACAATGAGCAGTTCTTC. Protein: CASSLGGTVVDNEQFF.

CDR3 loop: CSVEVLGTEAFF. Written as DNA, the CDR3 is TGCAGCGTTGAAGTCCTGGGGACTGAAGCTTTCTTT. The chain employs TRBV29-1 and TRBJ1-1; D not certain. The CDR3 consists of 12 residues. The germline gives CDR1 SQVTM, CDR2 ANQGSEA. V dropped 1 base and J dropped 5 bases, with 8 bases sitting between them.

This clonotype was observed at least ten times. This CDR3 reads CAWSVGRYEQYF. DNA of the CDR3: TGTGCCTGGAGTGTAGGGCGGTACGAGCAGTACTTC. J is TRBJ2-7 and V is TRBV30; no clear D. CDR3 length: 12 amino acids. V gave up 0 bases and J gave up 4 bases, with 7 bases separating them. Germline V gene lookup returns CDR1 GTSNPN and CDR2 SVGIG (reference sequence).

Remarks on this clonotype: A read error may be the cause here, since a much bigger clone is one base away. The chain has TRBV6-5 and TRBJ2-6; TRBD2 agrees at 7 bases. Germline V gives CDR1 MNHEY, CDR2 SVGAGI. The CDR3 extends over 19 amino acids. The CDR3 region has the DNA TGTGCCAGCAGTTACCCGTCACGGGGGGACTACTCTGGGGTCAACGTCCTGACTTTC. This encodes CASSYPSRGDYSGVNVLTF.

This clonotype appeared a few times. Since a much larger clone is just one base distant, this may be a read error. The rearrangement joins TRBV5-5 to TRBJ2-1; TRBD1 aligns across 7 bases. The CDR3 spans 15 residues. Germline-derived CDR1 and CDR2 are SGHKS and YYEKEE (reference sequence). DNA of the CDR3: TGTGCCGGCAGCTCTTATGGGACAGCCGCCAATGAGCAGTTCTTC. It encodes CAGSSYGTAANEQFF.

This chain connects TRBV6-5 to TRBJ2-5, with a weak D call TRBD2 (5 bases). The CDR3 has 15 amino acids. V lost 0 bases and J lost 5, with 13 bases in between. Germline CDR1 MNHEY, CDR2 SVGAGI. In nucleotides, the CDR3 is TGTGCCAGCAGTTACTCGACTGGAGGCGAGGAGACCCAGTACTTC. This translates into CASSYSTGGEETQYF.

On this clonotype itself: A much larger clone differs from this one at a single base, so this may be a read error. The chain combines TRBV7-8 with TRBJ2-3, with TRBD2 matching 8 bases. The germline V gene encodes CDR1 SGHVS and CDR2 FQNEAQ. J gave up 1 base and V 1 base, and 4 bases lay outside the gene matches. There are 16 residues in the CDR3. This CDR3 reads CASSLGPAGGTDTQYF. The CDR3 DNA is TGTGCCAGCAGCTTAGGCCCAGCGGGGGGCACAGATACGCAGTATTTT.

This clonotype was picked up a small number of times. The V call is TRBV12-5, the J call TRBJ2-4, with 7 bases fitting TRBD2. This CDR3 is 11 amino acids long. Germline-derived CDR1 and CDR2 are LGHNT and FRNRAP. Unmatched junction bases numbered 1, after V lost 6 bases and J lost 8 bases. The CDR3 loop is CASGAGDIQYF. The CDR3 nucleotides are TGTGCTAGTGGCGCGGGGGACATTCAGTACTTC.

The CDR3 sequence is CASSSQNREVGTEAFF. In nucleotides, the CDR3 is TGTGCCAGCAGCTCCCAGAACAGGGAAGTGGGCACTGAAGCTTTCTTT. V and J are TRBV7-2 and TRBJ1-1; D is perhaps TRBD1 (6 bases). The length of the CDR3 is 16 residues. V was trimmed by 4 bases and J by 4 bases, leaving 19 bases between them. In germline, CDR1 is SGHTA, CDR2 FQGNSA. The complete variable domain, with remaining parts taken from reference TRBV7-2 and TRBJ1-1, reads GAGVSQSPSNKVTEKGKDVELRCDPISGHTALYWYRQSLGQGLEFLIYFQGNSAPDKSGLPSDRFSAERTGGSVSTLTIQRTQQEDSAVYLCASSSQNREVGTEAFFGQGTRLTVV.